The present T cell receptor (beta chain) was sequenced within a study of cytomegalovirus exposure and HLA in healthy donors. About the research overall: Drawn from HLA-typed donors, about 85 million unique TCRs were held in an early data release. Overall study results and limits: Researchers reported that a few CMV-associated chains were confirmed in vitro as CMV antigen-specific. As a later analysis showed, a missense DCLRE1C variant was linked to trimming of TCR beta V- and J-genes.

V was cut by 0 bases and J by 6 bases, with 9 bases left in between. The germline gives CDR1 SGHDT, CDR2 YYEEEE. The CDR3 runs 13 residues. This clone has only a few counts. As yet, its antigen is unknown. Both 60 Vbeta primers and 13 Jbeta primers went into the PCR. Profiled with immunoSEQ multiplex PCR; TCRdb holds only in-frame clones, not every one. The data hold 100,000 to 150,000 clones, with 75% to 85% observed a single time. J is TRBJ1-1 and V is TRBV5-6, with D uncertain. What was sequenced was PBMCs. This TCR was recovered from a girl aged 2 to 10 in good health and CMV-seronegative. The CDR3 region is CASSLADGPEAFF. The DNA of the CDR3 is TGTGCCAGCAGCTTGGCCGATGGGCCTGAAGCTTTCTTT.